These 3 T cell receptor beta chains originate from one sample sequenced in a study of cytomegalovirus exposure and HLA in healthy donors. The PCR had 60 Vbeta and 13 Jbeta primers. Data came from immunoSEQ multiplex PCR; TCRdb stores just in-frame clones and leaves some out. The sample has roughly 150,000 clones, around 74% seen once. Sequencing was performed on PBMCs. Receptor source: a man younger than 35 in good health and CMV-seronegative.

CDR3 bases: TGTGCCAGCAGTCCGACAAACACCGGGGAGCTGTTTTTT. Translated, it gives CASSPTNTGELFF. The rearrangement uses TRBV11-2 and TRBJ2-2; D unresolved. The CDR3 covers 13 residues. Looked up from germline, CDR1 is SGHAT and CDR2 is FQNNGV. Trimming shortened V by 6 bases and J by 2 bases, and 7 bases separated the two germline ends.

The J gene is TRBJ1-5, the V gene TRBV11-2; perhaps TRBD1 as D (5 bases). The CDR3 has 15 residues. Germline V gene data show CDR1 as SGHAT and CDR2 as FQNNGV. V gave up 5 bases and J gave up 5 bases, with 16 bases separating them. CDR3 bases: TGTGCCAGCAGCCCAACCCGCGCGGGGGATCAGCCCCAGCATTTT. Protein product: CASSPTRAGDQPQHF.

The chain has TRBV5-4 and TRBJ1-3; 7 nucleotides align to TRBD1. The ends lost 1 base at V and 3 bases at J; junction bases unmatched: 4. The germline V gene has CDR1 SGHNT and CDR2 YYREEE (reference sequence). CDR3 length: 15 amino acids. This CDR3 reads CASSLTGDGGNTIYF. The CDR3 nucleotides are TGTGCCAGCAGCTTGACAGGGGACGGTGGAAACACCATATATTTT.